Each of the 11 T cell receptor beta chains below was sequenced from the same sample in a study of T cell responses to AZD1222 COVID-19 vaccine. Measured with immunoSEQ multiplex PCR; TCRdb has only the in-frame clones, and not every one. The sample includes over 50,000 clones, more than 75% of them seen just once. The source was peripheral blood, collected 28 days after the second AZD1222 dose. Receptors originate from an adult who received the AZD1222 COVID-19 vaccine.

V usage is TRBV11-2 and J usage is TRBJ1-6; 10 bases map to TRBD1. The trim removed 3 bases at V and 8 bases at J, leaving 7 bases unmatched. This CDR3 is 16 amino acids long. Germline V CDR1 and CDR2: SGHAT, FQNNGV. CDR3 DNA: TGTGCCAGCAGCTTGGGGGTGGGGACAGGGGATTCACCCCTCCACTTT. It encodes CASSLGVGTGDSPLHF.

In its sample, this clone is medium-sized. The identical CDR3 is also encoded by other nucleotide sequences in the sample. The chain's CDR3 is CASSWGQGVRSSPLHF. DNA of the CDR3: TGTGCCAGCAGTTGGGGACAGGGCGTCCGAAGTTCACCCCTCCACTTT. The V call is TRBV6-5, the J call TRBJ1-6; 9 bases line up with TRBD1. Germline V gene data show CDR1 as MNHEY and CDR2 as SVGAGI. The CDR3 is 16 amino acids. The J segment lost 9 bases and the V segment lost 4 bases, leaving 10 bases of the junction unmatched.

J is TRBJ1-5 and V is TRBV6-5; TRBD1 agrees at 7 bases. The junction had 3 bases not matched to a gene; V was cut back by 6 bases and J by 4 bases. Germline CDR1 and CDR2: MNHEY and SVGAGI. The CDR3 contains 13 residues. The CDR3 loop is CASRTTGNQPQHF. CDR3 DNA: TGTGCCAGCAGGACGACAGGGAATCAGCCCCAGCATTTT.

The chain is built from TRBV7-9 and TRBJ1-4; maybe TRBD1 (5 bases). CDR1 is SEHNR and CDR2 is FQNEAQ in the germline V gene (reference sequence). CDR3 size: 15 residues. V lost 1 base and J 0 bases, leaving 6 bases between the germline ends. For the CDR3, the DNA is TGTGCCAGCAGCTTAGTACAGGCAACTAATGAAAAACTGTTTTTT. Amino acids: CASSLVQATNEKLFF.

The V call is TRBV5-6, the J call TRBJ1-5; D unclear. V lost 4 bases, J lost 1 base, and 9 bases lay in between. This CDR3 is built from 14 residues. Germline CDR1 is SGHDT and CDR2 is YYEEEE. DNA of the CDR3: TGTGCCAGCAGCCTGACGAGGAGCAATCAGCCCCAGCATTTT. It specifies CASSLTRSNQPQHF.

The V call is TRBV3-1 (or the pseudogene TRBV3-2), the J call TRBJ2-4; 8 bases agree with TRBD1. Germline V CDR1 and CDR2: LGHDT, YNNKEL (reference sequence). The J segment lost 8 bases and the V segment lost 3 bases, leaving 9 bases of the junction unmatched. The CDR3 has 15 amino acids. The CDR3 bases are TGTGCCAGCAGCCATTCAGGGGGCGGAGGGGACATTCAGTACTTC. Encoded protein: CASSHSGGGGDIQYF.

In this sample, this clone turned up once. The chain uses TRBV6-2 or TRBV6-3 and TRBJ2-7; 9 nucleotides match TRBD1. V gave up 6 bases and J gave up 6 bases; unmatched junction bases: 9. Germline V gene sequence: CDR1 MNHEY, CDR2 SVGEGT. This CDR3 spans 14 amino acids. The CDR3 DNA reads TGTGCCAGCAGCCCGGGCGGACAGGGGTTCGAGCAGTACGTC. It specifies CASSPGGQGFEQYV.

The chain couples TRBV10-3 to TRBJ2-1; 11 nucleotides line up with TRBD1. With V trimmed by 9 bases and J by 10 bases, 11 bases remained unmatched. Germline CDR1 ENHRY, CDR2 SYGVKD. The CDR3 is 14 amino acids. CDR3 nucleotides: TGTGCCATACTACCAGGACAGGGGGCGCGAGAGCAGTTCTTC. As protein: CAILPGQGAREQFF.

This sequence joins TRBV21-1 and TRBJ2-4. TRBV21-1 is a listed pseudogene. This CDR3 contains 16 residues. This CDR3 is CASSKGPGLAKNIQYF. The DNA of the CDR3 is TGTGCCAGCAGCAAAGGGCCGGGGCTAGCCAAAAACATTCAGTACTTC.

The chain couples TRBV5-1 to TRBJ2-1, with 10 bases aligning to TRBD2. Trimming at V came to 3 bases and at J to 8 bases, leaving 5 bases not matched to a gene. Germline lookup yields CDR1 SGHRS and CDR2 YFSETQ. The CDR3 extends over 14 amino acids. In DNA form, the CDR3 reads TGCGCCAGCAGCTCGACTAGCGGGTGGGATGAGCAGTTCTTC. Translating gives CASSSTSGWDEQFF.

The V call is TRBV5-4, the J call TRBJ1-6, with 11 bases fitting TRBD1. The germline CDR1 and CDR2 sequences are SGHNT and YYREEE (reference sequence). CDR3 length equals 15 residues. After removal of 4 bases from V and 7 bases from J, the junction contained 4 bases not matched to a gene. The CDR3 DNA is TGTGCCAGCAGCAACCGGGACAGGGGGAATTCACCCCTCCACTTT. This encodes CASSNRDRGNSPLHF.